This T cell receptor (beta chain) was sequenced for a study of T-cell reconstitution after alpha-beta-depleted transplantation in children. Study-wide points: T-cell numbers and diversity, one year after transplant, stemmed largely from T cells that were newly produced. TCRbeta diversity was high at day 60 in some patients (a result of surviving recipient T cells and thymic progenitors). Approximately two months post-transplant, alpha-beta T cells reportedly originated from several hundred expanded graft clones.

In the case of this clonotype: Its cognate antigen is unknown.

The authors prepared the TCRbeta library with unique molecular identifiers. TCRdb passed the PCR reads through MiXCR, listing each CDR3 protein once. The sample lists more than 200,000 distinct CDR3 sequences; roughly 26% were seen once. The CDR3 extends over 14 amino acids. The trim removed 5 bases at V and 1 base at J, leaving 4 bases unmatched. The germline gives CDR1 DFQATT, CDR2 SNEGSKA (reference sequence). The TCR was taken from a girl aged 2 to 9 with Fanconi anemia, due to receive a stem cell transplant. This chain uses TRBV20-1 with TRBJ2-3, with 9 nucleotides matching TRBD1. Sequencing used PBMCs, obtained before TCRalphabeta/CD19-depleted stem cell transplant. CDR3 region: CSAGTGYGTDTQYF. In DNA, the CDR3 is TGCAGTGCTGGGACAGGGTACGGCACAGATACGCAGTATTTT.